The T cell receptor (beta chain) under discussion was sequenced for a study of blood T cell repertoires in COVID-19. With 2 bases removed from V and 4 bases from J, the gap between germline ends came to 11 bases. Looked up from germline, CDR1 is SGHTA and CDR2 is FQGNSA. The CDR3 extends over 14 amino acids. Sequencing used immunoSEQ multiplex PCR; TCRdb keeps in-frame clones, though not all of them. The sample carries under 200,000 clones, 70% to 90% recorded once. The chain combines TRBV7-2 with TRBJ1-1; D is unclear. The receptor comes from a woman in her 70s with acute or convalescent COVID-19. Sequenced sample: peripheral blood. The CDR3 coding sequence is TGTGCCAGCAGCTTAATGGGAGAGGGCACTGAAGCTTTCTTT. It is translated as CASSLMGEGTEAFF.